This paragraph reports one T cell receptor (beta chain). The antigen remains unidentified. TCRdb's table, derived via immunoSEQ multiplex PCR, lists solely in-frame clones and lacks some. The repertoire has more than 25,000 clones, less than 90% of them found once; the top ten carry 2% to 2.5%. The data stem from a study of PD-1 blockade in classical Hodgkin lymphoma. Findings of the study overall: By cycle point C4D1, TCR diversity had risen significantly in CD4+ cells (but not CD8+ cells). Some patients began nivolumab under 1 year after ASCT. These patients were excluded from later analyses. Healthy donors reportedly exceeded newly diagnosed patients in baseline TCR diversity.

Every patient had relapsed following autologous stem cell transplantation, and cohorts differed in brentuximab vedotin exposure. Magnetic negative selection purified CD4+ T cells from thawed PBMCs. The receptor comes from a human donor with classical Hodgkin lymphoma. This specimen consisted of CD4+ T cells from blood, obtained at baseline.

This chain's CDR3 is CATSRDNSRSTDTQYF. The CDR3 DNA sequence: TGTGCCACCAGCAGAGATAACAGTAGAAGCACAGATACGCAGTATTTT. The chain has TRBV15 and TRBJ2-3, with unresolved D. Germline assignment: CDR1 LNHNV and CDR2 YYDKDF (reference sequence). Trimming removed 0 bases from V and 0 bases from J, with 10 bases in between. The CDR3 covers 16 residues.